This T cell receptor beta chain was captured in a study of regulatory T cells in long-lasting Graves disease. General study findings and limits: The study found persistent patients shared more public clonotypes (about 3,000) than new patients (just over 950).

Note on this clonotype: Its antigen remains unidentified.

Arm-PCR with iRepertoire HTBI primers amplified the CDR3 regions for these TCR beta libraries. TCRdb analysed the multiplex PCR reads with MiXCR anew, one entry per CDR3 protein. The sample includes more than 350,000 distinct CDR3 sequences, roughly a fifth of them seen just once. Indicated time point: persistent/refractory GD, antithyroid drugs over 5 years with positive TRAb. There was RNA extracted from PBMCs, and the TCR library was made from it. Under American Thyroid Association guidelines, Graves' disease was diagnosed. In Xi'an, China, an endocrinology department was the source of patients. The material sequenced was peripheral blood mononuclear cells (PBMCs), taken when the disease was refractory, from a patient treated with antithyroid drugs. This clonotype was obtained from a female donor with Graves disease.

CDR3: CASSLGRGRNYGYTF. The CDR3 region has the DNA TGTGCCAGCAGCTTGGGGCGGGGGCGCAACTATGGCTACACCTTC. V and J are TRBV5-4 and TRBJ1-2; D might be TRBD1 (6 bases). Germline V lookup: CDR1 SGHNT, CDR2 YYREEE (reference sequence). The CDR3 loop spans 15 amino acids. V was pared by 0 bases and J by 2 bases, with 11 bases between.